This T cell receptor beta chain was observed in a study of spatial heterogeneity in lung cancer. Background on the study: Across the raw uncorrected reads, a unique TCR and UMI combination was observed, on average, more than ten times.

A remark on this clonotype: Its antigen is currently unknown.

General study findings and limits: Expanded tumor TCRs that were ubiquitous appeared in blood more at resection than follow-up.

The CDR3 has 16 residues. The germline gives CDR1 SGHRS, CDR2 YFSETQ. Trimming removed 1 base at V and 8 bases at J, with 19 bases between. Time point indicated: sample taken at primary tumor resection. Unsorted samples of tumor, nontumor lung or frozen PBMC had their whole RNA sequenced. The donors, about 78 patients with untreated early-stage non-small cell lung cancer, provided the samples. TCR cDNA molecules were tagged individually, and each one carried a unique molecular identifier. TCRdb re-called the 5' RACE reads through MiXCR, storing one row per CDR3 protein. The sample records about 75,000 distinct CDR3 sequences, more than 10% being singletons.

The chain has TRBV5-1 and TRBJ2-1; maybe TRBD2 (5 bases). The sequence came from a male donor with early-stage non-small cell lung cancer. Sequencing was performed on PBMCs, taken at surgery. This chain's CDR3 is CASSLLGTSFNYEQFF. The CDR3 region has the DNA TGCGCCAGCAGCTTGCTTGGAACTAGTTTTAACTATGAGCAGTTCTTC.